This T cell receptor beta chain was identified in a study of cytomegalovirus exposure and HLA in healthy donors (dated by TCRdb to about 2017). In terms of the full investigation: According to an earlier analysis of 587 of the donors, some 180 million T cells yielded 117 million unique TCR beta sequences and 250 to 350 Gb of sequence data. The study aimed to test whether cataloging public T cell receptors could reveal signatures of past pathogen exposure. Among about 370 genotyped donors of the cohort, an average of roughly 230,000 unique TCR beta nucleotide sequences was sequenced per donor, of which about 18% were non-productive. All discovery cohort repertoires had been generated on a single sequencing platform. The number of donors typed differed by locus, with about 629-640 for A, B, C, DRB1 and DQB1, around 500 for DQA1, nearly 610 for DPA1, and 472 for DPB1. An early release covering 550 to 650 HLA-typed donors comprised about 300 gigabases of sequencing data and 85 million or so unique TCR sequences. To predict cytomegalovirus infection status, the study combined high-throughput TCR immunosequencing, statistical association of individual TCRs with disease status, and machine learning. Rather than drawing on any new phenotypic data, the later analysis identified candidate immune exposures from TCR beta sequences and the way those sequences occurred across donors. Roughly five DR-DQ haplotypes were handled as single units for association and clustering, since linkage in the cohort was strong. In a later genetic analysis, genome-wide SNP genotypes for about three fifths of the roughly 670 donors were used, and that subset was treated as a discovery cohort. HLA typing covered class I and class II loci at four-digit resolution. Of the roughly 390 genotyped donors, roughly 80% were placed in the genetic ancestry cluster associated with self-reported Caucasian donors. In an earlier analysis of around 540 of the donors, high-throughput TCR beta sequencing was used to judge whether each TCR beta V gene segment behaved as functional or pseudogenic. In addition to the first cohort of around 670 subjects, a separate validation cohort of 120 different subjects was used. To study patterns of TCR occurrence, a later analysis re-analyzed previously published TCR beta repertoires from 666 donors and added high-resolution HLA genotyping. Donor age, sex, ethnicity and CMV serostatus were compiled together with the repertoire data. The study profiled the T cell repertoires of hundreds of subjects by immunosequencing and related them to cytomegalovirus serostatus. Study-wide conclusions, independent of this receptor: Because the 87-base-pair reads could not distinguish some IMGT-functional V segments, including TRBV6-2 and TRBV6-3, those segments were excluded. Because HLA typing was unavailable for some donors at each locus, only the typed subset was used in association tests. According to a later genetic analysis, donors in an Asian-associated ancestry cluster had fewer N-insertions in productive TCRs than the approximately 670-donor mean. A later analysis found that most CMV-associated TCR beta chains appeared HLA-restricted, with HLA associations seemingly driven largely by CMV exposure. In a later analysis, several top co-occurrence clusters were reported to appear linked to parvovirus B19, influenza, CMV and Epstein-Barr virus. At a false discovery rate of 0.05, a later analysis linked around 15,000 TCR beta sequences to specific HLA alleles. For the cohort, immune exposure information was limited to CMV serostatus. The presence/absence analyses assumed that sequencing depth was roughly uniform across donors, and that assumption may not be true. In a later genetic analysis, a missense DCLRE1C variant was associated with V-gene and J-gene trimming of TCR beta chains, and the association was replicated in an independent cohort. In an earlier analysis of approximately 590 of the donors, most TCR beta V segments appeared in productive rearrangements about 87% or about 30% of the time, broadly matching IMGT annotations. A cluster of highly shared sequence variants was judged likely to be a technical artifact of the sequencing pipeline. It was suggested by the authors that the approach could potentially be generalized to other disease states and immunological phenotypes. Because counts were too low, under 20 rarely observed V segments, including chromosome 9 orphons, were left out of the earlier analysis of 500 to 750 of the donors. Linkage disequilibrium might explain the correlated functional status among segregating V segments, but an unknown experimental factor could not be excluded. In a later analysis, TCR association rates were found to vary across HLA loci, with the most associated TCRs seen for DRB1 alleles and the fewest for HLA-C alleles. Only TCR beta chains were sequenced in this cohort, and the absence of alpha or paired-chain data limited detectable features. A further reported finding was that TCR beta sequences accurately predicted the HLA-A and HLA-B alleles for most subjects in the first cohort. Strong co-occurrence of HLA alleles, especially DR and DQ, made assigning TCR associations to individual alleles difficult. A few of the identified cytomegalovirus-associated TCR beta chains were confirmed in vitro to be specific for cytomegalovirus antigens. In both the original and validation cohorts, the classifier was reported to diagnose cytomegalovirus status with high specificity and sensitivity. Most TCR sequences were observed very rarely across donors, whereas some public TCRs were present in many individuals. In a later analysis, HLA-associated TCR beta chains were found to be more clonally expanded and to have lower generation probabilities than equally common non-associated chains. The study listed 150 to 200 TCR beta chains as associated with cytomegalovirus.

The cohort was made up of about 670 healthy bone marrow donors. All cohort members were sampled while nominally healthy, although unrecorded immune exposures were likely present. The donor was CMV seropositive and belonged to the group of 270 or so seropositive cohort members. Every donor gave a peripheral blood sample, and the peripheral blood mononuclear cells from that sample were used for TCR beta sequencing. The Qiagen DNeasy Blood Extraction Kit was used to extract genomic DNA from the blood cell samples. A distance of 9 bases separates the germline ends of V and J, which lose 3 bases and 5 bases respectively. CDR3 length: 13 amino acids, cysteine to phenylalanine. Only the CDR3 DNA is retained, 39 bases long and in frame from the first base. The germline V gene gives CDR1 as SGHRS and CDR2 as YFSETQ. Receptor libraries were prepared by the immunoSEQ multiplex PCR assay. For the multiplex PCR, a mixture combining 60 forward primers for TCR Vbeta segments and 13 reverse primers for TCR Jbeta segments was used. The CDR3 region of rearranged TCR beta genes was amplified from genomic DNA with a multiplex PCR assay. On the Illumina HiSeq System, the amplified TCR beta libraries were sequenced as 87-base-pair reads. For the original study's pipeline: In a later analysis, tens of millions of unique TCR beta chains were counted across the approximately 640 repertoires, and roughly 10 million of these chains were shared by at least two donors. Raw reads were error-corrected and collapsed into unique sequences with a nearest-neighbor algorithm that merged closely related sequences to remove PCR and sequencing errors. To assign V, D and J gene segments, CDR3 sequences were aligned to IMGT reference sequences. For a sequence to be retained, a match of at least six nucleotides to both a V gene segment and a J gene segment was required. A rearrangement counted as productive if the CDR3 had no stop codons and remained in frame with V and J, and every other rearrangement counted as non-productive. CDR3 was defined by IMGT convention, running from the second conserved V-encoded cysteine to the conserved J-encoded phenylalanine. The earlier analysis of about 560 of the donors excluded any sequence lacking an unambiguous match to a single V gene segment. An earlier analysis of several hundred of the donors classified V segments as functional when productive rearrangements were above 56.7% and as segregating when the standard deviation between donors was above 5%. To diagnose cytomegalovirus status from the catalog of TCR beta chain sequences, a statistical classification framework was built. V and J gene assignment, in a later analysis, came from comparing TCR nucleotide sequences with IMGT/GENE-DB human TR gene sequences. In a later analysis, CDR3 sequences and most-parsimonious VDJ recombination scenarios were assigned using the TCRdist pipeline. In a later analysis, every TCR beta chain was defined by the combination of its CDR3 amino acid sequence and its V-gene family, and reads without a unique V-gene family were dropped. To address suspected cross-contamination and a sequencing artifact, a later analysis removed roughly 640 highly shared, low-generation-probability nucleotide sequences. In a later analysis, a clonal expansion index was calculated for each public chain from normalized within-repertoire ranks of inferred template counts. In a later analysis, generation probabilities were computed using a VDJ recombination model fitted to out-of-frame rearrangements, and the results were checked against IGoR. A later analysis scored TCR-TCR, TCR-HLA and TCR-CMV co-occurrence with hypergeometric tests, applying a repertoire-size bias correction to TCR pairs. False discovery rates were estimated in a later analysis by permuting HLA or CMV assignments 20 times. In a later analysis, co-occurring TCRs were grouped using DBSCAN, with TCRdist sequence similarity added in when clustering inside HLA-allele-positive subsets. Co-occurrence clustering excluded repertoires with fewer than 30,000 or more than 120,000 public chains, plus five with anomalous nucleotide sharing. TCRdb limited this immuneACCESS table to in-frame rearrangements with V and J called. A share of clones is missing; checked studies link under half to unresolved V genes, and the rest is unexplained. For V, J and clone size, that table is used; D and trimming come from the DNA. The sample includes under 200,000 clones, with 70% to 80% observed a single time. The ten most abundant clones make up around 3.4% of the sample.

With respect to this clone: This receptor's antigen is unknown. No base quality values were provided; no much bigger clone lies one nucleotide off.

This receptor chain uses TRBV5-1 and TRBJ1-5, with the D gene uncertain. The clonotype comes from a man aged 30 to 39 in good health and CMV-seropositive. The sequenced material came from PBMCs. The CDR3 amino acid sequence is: CASSSQVDQPQHF. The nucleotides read TGCGCCAGCAGCTCCCAGGTTGATCAGCCCCAGCATTTT.